This T cell receptor beta chain was identified during a study of cytomegalovirus exposure and HLA in healthy donors (TCRdb year 2017). At the level of the whole study: According to an earlier analysis of several hundred of the donors, 150 million to 200 million T cells yielded approximately 120 million unique TCR beta sequences and 276 Gb of sequence data. Around 330 gigabases of sequencing data and about 92 million unique TCR sequences made up an early release that covered approximately 700 HLA-typed donors. The genetic ancestry cluster associated with self-reported Caucasian donors included roughly four fifths of the roughly 390 genotyped donors. The study was designed to test whether signatures of past pathogen exposure could be identified by cataloging public T cell receptors. The study used immunosequencing to profile the T cell repertoires of several hundred subjects and linked those repertoires to cytomegalovirus serostatus. In addition to the first cohort of 666 subjects, a separate validation cohort of approximately 130 different subjects was used. To predict cytomegalovirus infection status, the study combined high-throughput TCR immunosequencing, statistical association of individual TCRs with disease status, and machine learning. In a later analysis, previously published TCR beta repertoires from 550 to 700 donors were re-analyzed and high-resolution HLA genotyping was added so that TCR occurrence patterns could be studied. The later analysis used no new phenotypic data to find candidate immune exposures, relying instead on TCR beta sequences and their occurrence across donors. An earlier analysis of several hundred of the donors applied high-throughput TCR beta sequencing to assess whether each TCR beta V gene segment acted as functional or pseudogenic. Donor age, sex, ethnicity and CMV serostatus were compiled alongside the repertoire data. In a later genetic analysis, genome-wide SNP genotypes for about 65% of the roughly 700 donors were used, and that subset was treated as a discovery cohort. All discovery cohort repertoires had been generated using a single sequencing platform. Class I and class II HLA loci were covered by the typing at four-digit resolution. The number of typed donors differed by locus: about 620-640 for A, B, C, DRB1 and DQB1; approximately 520 for DQA1; about 600 for DPA1; and around 450 for DPB1. About 5 DR-DQ haplotypes were handled as single units for association and clustering, since linkage in the cohort was strong. Among some 410 genotyped donors of the cohort, an average of roughly 230,000 unique TCR beta nucleotide sequences was sequenced per donor, of which about 19% were non-productive. Study-level results and caveats: In an earlier analysis of approximately 590 of the donors, most TCR beta V segments were observed in productive rearrangements about 87% or about 30% of the time, broadly matching IMGT annotations. In the study, approximately 160 TCR beta chains were listed as associated with cytomegalovirus. Correlated functional status among segregating V segments might reflect linkage disequilibrium, but an unknown experimental factor could not be ruled out. It was suggested by the authors that the approach could potentially be generalized to other disease states and immunological phenotypes. When HLA alleles, especially DR and DQ, strongly co-occurred, TCR associations were difficult to assign to individual alleles. Sequencing depth was assumed to be roughly uniform across donors in the presence/absence analyses, though that assumption may not hold. Specific HLA alleles were associated with 15,000 to 20,000 TCR beta sequences at a false discovery rate of 0.05 in a later analysis. A further reported finding was that TCR beta sequences accurately predicted the HLA-A and HLA-B alleles for most subjects in the first cohort. HLA typing was unavailable for some donors at each locus, so association tests used only the typed subset. A later analysis found that TCR association rates varied across HLA loci, with DRB1 alleles showing the most associated TCRs and HLA-C alleles the fewest. CMV serostatus was the only immune exposure information available for the cohort. While some public TCRs were present in many individuals, most TCR sequences turned up only very rarely across donors. According to a later analysis, most CMV-associated TCR beta chains appeared to be HLA-restricted, and the HLA associations seemed to be driven largely by CMV exposure. A later analysis found that HLA-associated TCR beta chains were more clonally expanded and had lower generation probabilities than equally common non-associated chains. A later genetic analysis associated a missense DCLRE1C variant with V-gene and J-gene trimming of TCR beta chains, and an independent cohort replicated the association. The earlier analysis of 587 of the donors excluded 15 to 20 rarely observed V segments, including chromosome 9 orphons, because counts were too low. In both the original and validation cohorts, the classifier was reported to diagnose cytomegalovirus status with high specificity and sensitivity. In a later genetic analysis, fewer N-insertions in productive TCRs were reported among donors in an Asian-associated ancestry cluster than the approximately 630-donor mean. A cluster of highly shared sequence variants was judged likely to be a technical artifact of the sequencing pipeline. A few of the identified cytomegalovirus-associated TCR beta chains were confirmed in vitro to be specific for cytomegalovirus antigens. This cohort had only TCR beta chains sequenced, and the lack of alpha or paired-chain data limited which features could be detected. The 87-base-pair reads could not distinguish some IMGT-functional V segments, including TRBV6-2 and TRBV6-3, so those segments were excluded. Several of the top co-occurrence clusters appeared to be linked to parvovirus B19, influenza, CMV and Epstein-Barr virus, according to a later analysis.

Taken from cysteine to phenylalanine, the CDR3 has 14 residues. The only DNA kept is the CDR3, 42 bases in frame from the first base. Germline trimming amounts to 5 bases on V and 0 bases on J, with 0 as the count of junction bases outside the gene matches. The germline V gene (reference sequence) provides CDR1 LNHNV and CDR2 YYDKDF. The cohort was made up of 666 healthy bone marrow donors. At the time of sampling, all cohort members were nominally healthy, though unrecorded immune exposures were likely present. The donor was CMV seronegative and was included in the group of under 450 seronegative cohort members. Every donor gave a peripheral blood sample, and the peripheral blood mononuclear cells from that sample were used for TCR beta sequencing. The Qiagen DNeasy Blood Extraction Kit was used to extract genomic DNA from the blood cell samples. The library was made by the immunoSEQ multiplex PCR assay. For the multiplex PCR, a mixture combining 60 forward primers for TCR Vbeta segments and 13 reverse primers for TCR Jbeta segments was used. The CDR3 region of rearranged TCR beta genes was amplified from genomic DNA with a multiplex PCR assay. The amplified TCR beta libraries were sequenced on the Illumina HiSeq System as 87-base-pair reads. From the authors' description of their analysis: In a later analysis, tens of millions of unique TCR beta chains were counted across the approximately 670 repertoires, and roughly 11 million of these chains were shared by at least two donors. A nearest-neighbor algorithm error-corrected the raw reads and collapsed the reads into unique sequences, merging closely related sequences to remove PCR and sequencing errors. V, D and J gene segments were assigned by aligning CDR3 sequences to IMGT reference sequences. For a sequence to be retained, at least a six-nucleotide match to both a V gene segment and a J gene segment was required. Rearrangements were called productive when the CDR3 lacked stop codons and stayed in frame with V and J; all others were non-productive. Following IMGT convention, CDR3 was defined as the stretch from the second conserved V-encoded cysteine to the conserved J-encoded phenylalanine. In an earlier analysis of roughly 580 of the donors, sequences lacking an unambiguous match to a single V gene segment were excluded. An earlier analysis of approximately 590 of the donors classified V segments as functional when productive rearrangements were above 56.7% and as segregating when the standard deviation between donors was above 5%. A statistical classification framework was built for diagnosing cytomegalovirus status from the catalog of TCR beta chain sequences. In a later analysis, V and J genes were assigned by comparing TCR nucleotide sequences against IMGT/GENE-DB human TR gene sequences. In a later analysis, CDR3 sequences and most-parsimonious VDJ recombination scenarios were assigned using the TCRdist pipeline. In a later analysis, every TCR beta chain was defined by the combination of its CDR3 amino acid sequence and its V-gene family, and reads without a unique V-gene family were dropped. As a way to deal with suspected cross-contamination and a sequencing artifact, a later analysis dropped 640 or so nucleotide sequences that were highly shared and had low generation probability. For each public chain, a later analysis derived a clonal expansion index from normalized ranks of inferred template counts within each repertoire. In a later analysis, generation probabilities were computed with a VDJ recombination model fitted to out-of-frame rearrangements, and the resulting probabilities were checked against IGoR. In a later analysis, hypergeometric tests were used to score TCR-TCR, TCR-HLA and TCR-CMV co-occurrence, with a repertoire-size bias correction applied to TCR pairs. False discovery rates were estimated in a later analysis by permuting HLA or CMV assignments 20 times. In a later analysis, co-occurring TCRs were grouped with DBSCAN, and TCRdist sequence similarity was added when clustering was performed within HLA-allele-positive subsets. Repertoires with fewer than 30,000 or more than 120,000 public chains, plus five repertoires with anomalous nucleotide sharing, were excluded from co-occurrence clustering. TCRdb took this table from immuneACCESS and kept in-frame rearrangements with V and J called. Such tables lack part of the clones; where checked against another copy, unresolved V genes explain under half of the gap, and the rest is unexplained. V, J and clone size reflect that table, while D and trimming were determined from the DNA. Recorded for this sample are under 70,000 clones; roughly 89% of them occurred a single time. Clones ranked in the top ten supply 2% of the sample.

Comment on this clone: No antigen is known for it. Within one base of it there is no much larger clone, and no base qualities were kept.

The chain was built from TRBV15 and TRBJ1-3; TRBD1 aligns with 8 central bases. This TCR was sampled from a woman aged 25 to 39 in good health and CMV-seronegative. The sequenced material came from PBMCs. The DNA sequence is given as TGTGCCACCAGCGGACAGGGCTCTGGAAACACCATATATTTT. It is translated as CATSGQGSGNTIYF.